This TCR beta chain was documented in a study of CD8 T cells in Susac syndrome. The CDR3 extends over 16 amino acids. The V segment lost 3 bases and the J segment 9 bases; nucleotides outside the gene matches: 12. Per germline, CDR1 SGHVS and CDR2 FNYEAQ. RNA was extracted with the RNeasy kit, and a quantity of 0.5 to 1 ug was reverse transcribed using random hexamers. Via MiXCR, TCRdb re-called the immunoSEQ multiplex PCR reads, giving one row per CDR3 protein. The sample has approximately 150,000 distinct CDR3 sequences; 90% to 95% are singletons. CD8+ and CD4+ T cells from blood underwent TCR beta sequencing, which was carried out in a high-throughput format.

The sequence came from a human donor in good health. V usage is TRBV7-6 and J usage is TRBJ2-1; 9 nucleotides align to TRBD2. The source material was CD4+ T cells from PBMCs. The CDR3, as DNA: TGTGCCAGCAGCTTCGGTGGCGGGGGGGCTGATAGTGAGCAGTTCTTC. Translated: CASSFGGGGADSEQFF.